These 21 T cell receptor beta chains were sequenced from one sample in a study of T cells in Graves' hyperthyroidism and ophthalmopathy. What was amplified from RNA transcripts were TCR beta CDR3 regions. Primed by the HTBI set, a first-round RT-PCR was run on the TCR CDR3. A single record per CDR3 protein comes from TCRdb applying MiXCR to the multiplex PCR reads. The repertoire includes approximately 370,000 distinct CDR3 sequences, 14% to 15% of them detected once, and 32% sits in the top ten. Sequencing used blood. The receptors derive from a young woman with Graves' hyperthyroidism.

This clonotype was seen more than once but under ten times. The chain combines TRBV6-2 or TRBV6-3 with TRBJ2-5; tentatively, D is TRBD1 or TRBD2 (6 bases each). The CDR3 is made up of 15 amino acids. Looked up from germline, CDR1 is MNHEY and CDR2 is SVGEGT. V lost 3 bases and J lost 2, with 13 bases in between. In DNA form, the CDR3 reads TGTGCCAGCAGTTATCCGGGGGCGCGACAAGAGACCCAGTACTTC. This translates into CASSYPGARQETQYF.

This clonotype came up many times. The chain carries TRBV3-1 and TRBJ1-1; unclear D gene. V shed 1 base and J shed 11 bases, with 8 bases lying between them. Germline-derived CDR1 and CDR2 are LGHDT and YNNKEL (reference sequence). This CDR3 spans 11 amino acids. The CDR3 sequence is CASSQGEVAFF. CDR3 bases: TGTGCCAGCAGCCAAGGAGAAGTGGCTTTCTTT.

This clonotype was seen a handful of times. V and J are TRBV18 and TRBJ2-7, with 8 bases aligning to TRBD1. Germline trimming cut 5 bases from V and 3 bases from J; bases unmatched to any gene: 6. CDR3 size: 14 residues. The germline CDR1 and CDR2 sequences are KGHSH and LQKENI. The DNA of the CDR3 is TGTGCCAGCTCAAAGGGACAGGACCTCTACGAGCAGTACTTC. Amino acid sequence: CASSKGQDLYEQYF.

This clonotype was seen ten or more times. This chain uses TRBV11-2 with TRBJ2-1; 10 bases match TRBD2. Germline V gene lookup returns CDR1 SGHAT and CDR2 FQNNGV. Germline trimming cut 5 bases from V and 2 bases from J; bases unmatched to any gene: 6. The CDR3 is 16 residues long. CDR3 amino acids: CASSVTGTSAYNEQFF. CDR3 sequence (DNA): TGTGCCAGCAGCGTAACCGGGACTAGCGCCTACAATGAGCAGTTCTTC.

This clonotype was picked up many times. The rearrangement links TRBV14 to TRBJ1-1, with D unresolved. CDR1 and CDR2 from the germline V gene are SGHDN and FVKESK. V gave up 1 base and J gave up 0 bases, with 12 bases separating them. There are 16 residues in the CDR3. This CDR3 is CASSQVSRVMNTEAFF. The CDR3 DNA reads as TGTGCCAGCAGCCAAGTCTCCCGGGTAATGAACACTGAAGCTTTCTTT.

This clonotype was found many times. The V and J genes are TRBV6-1 and TRBJ2-3; a possible D gene is TRBD1 (7 bases). V was cut by 4 bases and J by 4 bases, with 15 bases left in between. Germline V gene sequence: CDR1 MNHNS, CDR2 SASEGT. The CDR3 contains 15 residues. The CDR3 is CASSGQTGRPDTQYF. CDR3 sequence (DNA): TGTGCCAGCAGTGGCCAGACAGGGAGGCCAGATACGCAGTATTTT.

The chain joins TRBV30 to TRBJ2-7, with no clear D. This CDR3 contains 12 residues. V was cut by 5 bases and J by 1 base, with 9 bases left in between. Looked up from germline, CDR1 is GTSNPN and CDR2 is SVGIG (reference sequence). In DNA, the CDR3 is TGTGCCTGGGGTCAGAGTTCCTACGAGCAGTACTTC. Translating gives CAWGQSSYEQYF.

This clonotype was observed at least ten times. The genes are TRBV18 and TRBJ2-2, with no clear D. The germline CDR1 and CDR2 sequences are KGHSH and LQKENI. The V end was cut by 3 bases, the J end by 0 bases, with 11 bases between. This CDR3 is 16 amino acids long. CDR3 sequence (DNA): TGTGCCAGCTCACCTCAGTCTCCGTCGAACACCGGGGAGCTGTTTTTT. This encodes CASSPQSPSNTGELFF.

This clonotype was found a few times. The junction differs from germline at one of its ends, possibly a read error. The chain is built from TRBV12-3 or TRBV12-4 and TRBJ2-7; either TRBD1 or TRBD2 may fit D (5 bases each). The CDR3 loop spans 13 amino acids. The CDR3 region has the DNA TGTGCCAGCAGTCAAGGGACCTCCTTCGAGCAGTACTTC. Translated, it gives CASSQGTSFEQYF.

This clonotype was seen more than once but under ten times. V gene TRBV2 combines with J gene TRBJ2-2; 12 nucleotides match TRBD1. Germline V gene data show CDR1 as SNHLY and CDR2 as FYNNEI. The CDR3 consists of 13 residues. Trimming removed 11 bases from V and 7 bases from J; junction bases left unmatched: 5. Here the CDR3 DNA reads TGTGCCGGGGGACAGGGGGCAGGCGGGGAGCTGTTTTTT. As protein: CAGGQGAGGELFF.

This clonotype was seen more than once but under ten times. V gene TRBV5-1 combines with J gene TRBJ2-7; 10 bases are shared with TRBD2. V was clipped by 0 bases and J by 3 bases; unmatched bases: 6. Germline values: CDR1 SGHRS, CDR2 YFSETQ. The CDR3 runs 16 residues. As DNA, the CDR3 is TGCGCCAGCAGCTTGGGATGGACTAGCGGTCTCTACGAGCAGTACTTC. As protein: CASSLGWTSGLYEQYF.

This clonotype was counted many times. The chain employs TRBV11-3 and TRBJ2-3, with no clear D. The germline gives CDR1 SGHNT, CDR2 YENEEA. CDR3 length: 15 amino acids. Trimming shortened V by 5 bases and J by 0 bases, and 12 bases separated the two germline ends. CDR3 protein: CASSPRFGSTDTQYF. The CDR3 nucleotides are TGTGCCAGCAGCCCCCGGTTCGGCAGCACAGATACGCAGTATTTT.

This clonotype showed up many times. The genes are TRBV7-3 and TRBJ2-1; D is ambiguous. The CDR3 contains 14 residues. V lost 1 base, J lost 0 bases, and 4 bases lay in between. Germline assignment: CDR1 SGHTA and CDR2 FQGTGA. In DNA, the CDR3 is TGTGCCAGCAGCTTAAAGGGCTCCTACAATGAGCAGTTCTTC. Protein: CASSLKGSYNEQFF.

This clonotype was counted only a few times. V gene TRBV5-1 combines with J gene TRBJ1-1; D is unclear. V was clipped by 4 bases and J by 3 bases, with 16 bases between them. CDR3 length: 15 amino acids. Germline values: CDR1 SGHRS, CDR2 YFSETQ. CDR3 in DNA: TGCGCCAGCAGCATCAGACCGGGTTTCGACACTGAAGCTTTCTTT. Translating it yields CASSIRPGFDTEAFF. Full variable domain (remainder filled in from reference TRBV5-1 and TRBJ1-1): KAGVTQTPRYLIKTRGQQVTLSCSPISGHRSVSWYQQTPGQGLQFLFEYFSETQRNKGNFPGRFSGRQFSNSRSEMNVSTLELGDSALYLCASSIRPGFDTEAFFGQGTRLTVV.

This clonotype was picked up many times. The chain joins TRBV2 to TRBJ2-5, with 11 bases aligning to TRBD1. Germline CDR1 and CDR2: SNHLY and FYNNEI. This CDR3 is built from 14 residues. The trim removed 5 bases at V and 5 bases at J, leaving 4 bases unmatched. In DNA, the CDR3 is TGTGCCAGCAGTCCGGACAGGGGGCGGGAGACCCAGTACTTC. Translated: CASSPDRGRETQYF. The whole variable domain, remainder taken from reference TRBV2 and TRBJ2-5, is EPEVTQTPSHQVTQMGQEVILRCVPISNHLYFYWYRQILGQKVEFLVSFYNNEISEKSEIFDDQFSVERPDGSNFTLKIRSTKLEDSAMYFCASSPDRGRETQYFGPGTRLLVL.

This clonotype was counted ten times or more. The chain carries TRBV20-1 and TRBJ2-5, with 9 bases matching TRBD1. The junction had 7 bases not matched to a gene; V was cut back by 6 bases and J by 2 bases. Per the germline V gene, CDR1 is DFQATT and CDR2 is SNEGSKA (reference sequence). This CDR3 region has 14 residues. CDR3 sequence reads: CSAAQGAIQETQYF. For the CDR3, the DNA is TGCAGTGCCGCACAGGGGGCTATACAAGAGACCCAGTACTTC.

V usage is TRBV20-1 and J usage is TRBJ2-3; possibly TRBD2 for D (5 bases). In germline, CDR1 is DFQATT, CDR2 SNEGSKA (reference sequence). This CDR3 spans 14 amino acids. V lost 3 bases and J lost 0, with 10 bases in between. DNA for the CDR3: TGCAGTGCTAGTGGAGGATTTAGCACAGATACGCAGTATTTT. Encoded protein: CSASGGFSTDTQYF.

The V gene is TRBV12-3 or TRBV12-4, the J gene TRBJ2-7; perhaps TRBD1 as D (6 bases). This CDR3 is built from 16 residues. Deletions cut 6 bases from V and 4 bases from J, with 22 bases between. CDR3 sequence: CASSGQGLTLDYEQYF. CDR3 in DNA: TGTGCCAGCAGCGGCCAGGGGCTTACCCTGGATTACGAGCAGTACTTC.

The chain has TRBV19 and TRBJ2-1; 7 bases align to TRBD2. The CDR3 runs 13 residues. V lost 7 bases, J lost 4 bases, and 4 bases stayed unmatched. Looked up from germline, CDR1 is LNHDA and CDR2 is SQIVND (reference sequence). The CDR3 nucleotides are TGTGCCAGTACTCAGCGGGGATACAATGAGCAGTTCTTC. It translates to CASTQRGYNEQFF.

The rearrangement uses TRBV20-1 and TRBJ1-5; 10 nucleotides align to TRBD1. The V gene's germline CDR1 is DFQATT and CDR2 SNEGSKA (reference sequence). This CDR3 has 15 amino acids. Germline trimming cut 6 bases from V and 2 bases from J; bases unmatched to any gene: 7. Written as DNA, the CDR3 is TGCAGTGCCAGGGACAGGGGAAATGGCAATCAGCCCCAGCATTTT. Translated, it gives CSARDRGNGNQPQHF.

This clonotype came up a few times. The V call is TRBV7-9, the J call TRBJ1-5; 9 bases map to TRBD1. Germline V lookup: CDR1 SEHNR, CDR2 FQNEAQ (reference sequence). With 5 bases clipped from V and 4 bases from J, the junction kept 9 bases outside the gene matches. The CDR3 consists of 16 residues. CDR3 sequence: CASSHAQGAPNQPQHF. In DNA, the CDR3 is TGTGCCAGCAGCCACGCACAGGGGGCGCCGAATCAGCCCCAGCATTTT.